This T cell receptor (beta chain) stems from a study of blood T cell repertoires in COVID-19. The CDR3 is 18 amino acids. Looked up from germline, CDR1 is PRHDT and CDR2 is FYEKMQ (reference sequence). V lost 4 bases, J lost 0 bases, and 10 bases stayed unmatched. Assay: immunoSEQ multiplex PCR; the TCRdb copy retains only in-frame clones and omits some. The sample lists 90,000 to 150,000 clones, roughly 80% seen once, with under 3% in the top ten. Sequenced: peripheral blood. This sequence originates from a man in his fifties or sixties with acute or convalescent COVID-19. V is TRBV13 and J is TRBJ2-1; 9 nucleotides agree with TRBD1. This chain's CDR3 is CASSSELDRGSSYNEQFF. Here the CDR3 DNA reads TGTGCCAGCAGCTCCGAACTGGACAGGGGAAGCTCCTACAATGAGCAGTTCTTC.